Listed below are T cell receptor beta chains from one sample, sequenced in a study of cytomegalovirus exposure and HLA in healthy donors. Data came from immunoSEQ multiplex PCR; TCRdb stores just in-frame clones and leaves some out. Among around 90,000 clones listed, roughly 86% were seen once. The source material was PBMCs. The receptors shown here come from a man aged 25 to 45 in good health and CMV-seropositive. The CDR3 runs from the conserved cysteine through the conserved F or W. Each record gives: CDR3 length, J gene, clone size, V gene, CDR3 protein. A clone size is listed for some rows: how often the clone was seen (once, few, many), or a class if it is expanded.

>14|TRBJ2-3|-|TRBV10-3
CATHPSGHTDTQYF
>15|TRBJ1-2|once|TRBV29-1
CSVEGSPGTLHGYTF
>14|TRBJ1-2|-|TRBV28
CASSLSAGTGGATF
>16|TRBJ2-1|few|TRBV7-6
CASSLASGSLLGEQFF
>11|TRBJ1-2|-|TRBV20-1
CSARDRVGYTF
>13|TRBJ1-2|-|TRBV28
CASSSRTGSGYTF
>13|TRBJ2-7|-|TRBV18
CASSLGGRNEQYF
>14|TRBJ2-7|-|TRBV5-8
CASSTDRGIYEQYF
>13|TRBJ2-4|-|TRBV4-1
CASSQADSNIQYF
>15|TRBJ2-1|-|TRBV10-3
CAISEDPAGVGEQFF
>17|TRBJ1-1|-|TRBV11-2
CASSLARGGPMNTEAFF
>13|TRBJ2-7|-|TRBV4-2
CASSRGQGYEQYF
>18|TRBJ2-1|-|TRBV7-9
CASCQTKGGLAVFNEQFF
>11|TRBJ2-3|-|TRBV5-1
CASAGADTQYF
>14|TRBJ2-1|-|TRBV7-9
CASTPRGGYNEQFF
>15|TRBJ2-7|-|TRBV27
CASSPRRVRTYEQYF
>13|TRBJ2-1|-|TRBV27
CASSRLIYNEQFF
>12|TRBJ2-7|-|TRBV29-1
CSVEGSTYEQYF
>15|TRBJ2-7|-|TRBV4-1
CASSQGSTGEAEQYF
>13|TRBJ1-1|-|TRBV2
CASRDMGNTEAFF
>14|TRBJ1-3|few|TRBV5-1
CASSLNRPRDTIYF
>17|TRBJ2-5|-|TRBV7-8
CASSIMKGLQDGETQYF
>13|TRBJ2-3|-|TRBV28
CASTGVGTDTQYF
>14|TRBJ2-7|-|TRBV5-1
CASSLAGTNYEQYF
>14|TRBJ2-3|-|TRBV27
CASSSYSQADTQYF
>15|TRBJ2-1|-|TRBV4-2
CASSQDGEGYNEQFF
>15|TRBJ2-1|-|TRBV12-5
CASGLAGTGRNEQFF
>15|TRBJ2-1|-|TRBV5-6
CASSPGLAGAHEQFF
>16|TRBJ2-3|-|TRBV7-9
CASSLASGAYTDTQYF
>17|TRBJ2-3|-|TRBV27
CASSILTSASSTDTQYF
>13|TRBJ2-3|-|TRBV27
CASSFGGLGTQYF
>15|TRBJ2-7|-|TRBV6-5
CASSLRQTPTYEQYF
>12|TRBJ2-7|once|TRBV6-6
CASGVGSYEQYF
>12|TRBJ1-3|few|TRBV6-5
CASSQGGNTIYF
>14|TRBJ2-7|-|TRBV18
CASSRDSQNYEQYF
>14|TRBJ1-2|-|TRBV28
CASSPTGGFYGYTF
>16|TRBJ2-3|-|TRBV5-1
CASSLGSTTGTDTQYF
>15|TRBJ2-7|-|TRBV6-5
CASSRQGVGSYEQYF
>14|TRBJ1-1|few|TRBV2
CASRRTGVDTEAFF
>15|TRBJ2-1|-|TRBV6-1
CASSPPGLGDNEQFF
>18|TRBJ2-3|-|TRBV7-6
CASSLRDRAISLTDTQYF
>13|TRBJ1-5|-|TRBV27
CASSFGGAQPQHF
>15|TRBJ2-7|-|TRBV28
CASSLPPSGIYEQYF
>11|TRBJ2-7|-|TRBV28
CASRDSYEQYF
>15|TRBJ2-5|-|TRBV5-5
CASSFSAGRQETQYF
>13|TRBJ2-1|-|TRBV18
CASSPRLALEQFF
>14|TRBJ1-1|-|TRBV21-1
CASSKDGGCTEAFF
>14|TRBJ2-1|-|TRBV7-9
CASSLELAYNEQFF
>12|TRBJ1-1|-|TRBV5-4
CASSLGQAEAFF
>15|TRBJ2-7|-|TRBV6-1
CASSEALWGGNEQYF